The entry that follows covers one TCR beta chain sequence. The record originates from a study of glioma-infiltrating T cells after dendritic cell vaccination. Time point of the sample: after dendritic cell vaccination, including at tumor progression/relapse. Clones were read by immunoSEQ multiplex PCR, and TCRdb kept only the in-frame ones, dropping some. The sample records some 60,000 clones, around 83% being singletons. V gave up 8 bases and J gave up 10 bases, with 17 bases separating them. In germline, CDR1 is MNHEY, CDR2 SVGAGI. The CDR3 consists of 12 residues. The clonotype comes from a human donor with glioblastoma. The chain uses TRBV6-5 and TRBJ1-1; TRBD1 is a possible D gene (5 bases). Sequences were derived from blood, sampled after dendritic cell vaccination. CDR3 region: CASQLGQGVAFF. CDR3 bases: TGTGCCAGCCAACTGGGTCAGGGCGTAGCTTTCTTT.